This TCR beta chain was sequenced for a study of T-cell reconstitution after alpha-beta-depleted transplantation in children. Points from the study as a whole: Two months or so post-transplant, alpha-beta T cells reportedly derived from several hundred expanded graft clones. T-cell counts and diversity at one year post-transplant came mainly from newly produced T cells.

A library of TCRbeta sequences, prepared with unique molecular identifiers, was generated. MiXCR was run by TCRdb on the PCR reads, yielding one entry per CDR3 protein. The sample lists around 490,000 distinct CDR3 sequences; more than 9.5% were seen once. About this clonotype: The antigen is unknown.

The sample in question was PBMCs, mostly from graft donor cells, obtained 180 days after TCRalphabeta/CD19-depleted stem cell transplant. The sequence came from a female patient aged 2-15 years who had a stem cell transplant for aplastic anemia, so the T cells may come from the graft donor.

CDR3 sequence (DNA): TGTGCCAGCAGTTCATCACGGACTAGCCCCGGGGAGCTGTTTTTT. It specifies CASSSSRTSPGELFF. V and J are TRBV28 and TRBJ2-2, with 8 bases identical to TRBD2. The V gene end was trimmed by 4 bases and the J gene end by 6 bases; junction bases not matched to a gene: 7. CDR3 length: 15 residues. Germline-derived CDR1 and CDR2 are MDHEN and SYDVKM.